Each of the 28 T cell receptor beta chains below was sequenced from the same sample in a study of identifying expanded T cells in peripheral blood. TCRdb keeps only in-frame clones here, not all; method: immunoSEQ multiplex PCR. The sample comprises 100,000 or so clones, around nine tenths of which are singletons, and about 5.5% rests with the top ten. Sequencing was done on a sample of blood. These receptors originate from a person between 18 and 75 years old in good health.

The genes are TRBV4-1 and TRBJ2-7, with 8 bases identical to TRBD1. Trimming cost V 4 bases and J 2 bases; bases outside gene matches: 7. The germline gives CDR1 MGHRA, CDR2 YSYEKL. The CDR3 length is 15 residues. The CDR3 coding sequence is TGCGCCAGCAGCCCCACCGGGACAGGAGCCTACGAGCAGTACTTC. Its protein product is CASSPTGTGAYEQYF.

The CDR3 is CASSAQGADGYTF. The DNA for the CDR3 is TGCGCCAGCAGCGCCCAGGGGGCGGACGGCTACACCTTC. The chain employs TRBV5-1 and TRBJ1-2; 8 bases fit TRBD1. Germline V lookup: CDR1 SGHRS, CDR2 YFSETQ. The J segment lost 8 bases and the V segment lost 4 bases, leaving 7 bases of the junction unmatched. The CDR3 consists of 13 residues.

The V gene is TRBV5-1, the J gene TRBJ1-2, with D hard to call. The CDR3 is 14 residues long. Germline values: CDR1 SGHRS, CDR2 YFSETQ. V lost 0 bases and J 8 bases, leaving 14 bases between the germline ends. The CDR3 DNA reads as TGCGCCAGCAGCTTGGTGGAAACTTCTGGAGGCTACACCTTC. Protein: CASSLVETSGGYTF. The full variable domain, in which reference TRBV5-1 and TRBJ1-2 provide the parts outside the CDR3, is KAGVTQTPRYLIKTRGQQVTLSCSPISGHRSVSWYQQTPGQGLQFLFEYFSETQRNKGNFPGRFSGRQFSNSRSEMNVSTLELGDSALYLCASSLVETSGGYTFGSGTRLTVV.

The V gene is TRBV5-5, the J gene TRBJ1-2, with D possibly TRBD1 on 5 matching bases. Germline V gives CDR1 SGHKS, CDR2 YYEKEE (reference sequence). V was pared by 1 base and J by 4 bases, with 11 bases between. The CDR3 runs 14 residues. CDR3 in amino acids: CASSLTEGTYGYTF. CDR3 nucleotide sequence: TGTGCCAGCAGCTTGACCGAGGGGACCTATGGCTACACCTTC. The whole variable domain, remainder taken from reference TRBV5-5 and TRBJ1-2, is DAGVTQSPTHLIKTRGQQVTLRCSPISGHKSVSWYQQVLGQGPQFIFQYYEKEERGRGNFPDRFSARQFPNYSSELNVNALLLGDSALYLCASSLTEGTYGYTFGSGTRLTVV.

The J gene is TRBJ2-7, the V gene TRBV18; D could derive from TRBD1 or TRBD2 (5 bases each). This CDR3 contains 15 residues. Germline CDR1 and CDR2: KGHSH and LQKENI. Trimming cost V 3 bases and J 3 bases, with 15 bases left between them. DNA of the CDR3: TGTGCCAGCTCACCGGGGACGGGACGGAGCTACGAGCAGTACTTC. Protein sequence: CASSPGTGRSYEQYF.

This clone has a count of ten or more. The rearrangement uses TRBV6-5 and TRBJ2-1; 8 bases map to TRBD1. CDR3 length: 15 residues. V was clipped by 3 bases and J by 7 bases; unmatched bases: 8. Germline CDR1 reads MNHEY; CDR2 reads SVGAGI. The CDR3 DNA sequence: TGTGCCAGCAGTTATGGACAGGGTCGCACGAATGAGCAGTTCTTC. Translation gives CASSYGQGRTNEQFF.

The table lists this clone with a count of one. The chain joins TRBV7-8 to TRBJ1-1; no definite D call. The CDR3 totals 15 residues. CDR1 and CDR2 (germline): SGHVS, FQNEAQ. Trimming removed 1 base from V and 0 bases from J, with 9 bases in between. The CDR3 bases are TGTGCCAGCAGCTTAGGACACAGCATGAACACTGAAGCTTTCTTT. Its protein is CASSLGHSMNTEAFF.

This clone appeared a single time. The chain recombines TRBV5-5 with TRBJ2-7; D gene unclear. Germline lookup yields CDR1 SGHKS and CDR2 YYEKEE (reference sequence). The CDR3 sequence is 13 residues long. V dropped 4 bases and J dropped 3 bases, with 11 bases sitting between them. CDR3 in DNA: TGTGCCAGCAGCCCCATCACGGACTACGAGCAGTACTTC. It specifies CASSPITDYEQYF.

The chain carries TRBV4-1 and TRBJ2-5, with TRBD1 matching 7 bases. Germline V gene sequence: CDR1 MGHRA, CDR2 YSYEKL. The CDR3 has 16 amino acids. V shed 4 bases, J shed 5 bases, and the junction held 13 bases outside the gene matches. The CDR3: CASSLARQGRVETQYF. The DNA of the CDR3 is TGCGCCAGCAGCCTCGCACGACAGGGTAGAGTTGAGACCCAGTACTTC.

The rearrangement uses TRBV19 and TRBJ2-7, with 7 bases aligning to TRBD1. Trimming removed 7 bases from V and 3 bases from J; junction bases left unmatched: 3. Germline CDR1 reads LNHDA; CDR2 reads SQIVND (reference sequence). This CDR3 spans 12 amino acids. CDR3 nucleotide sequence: TGTGCCAGTATGGACAGGAGCTACGAGCAGTACTTC. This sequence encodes CASMDRSYEQYF.

The CDR3: CAWSVHTSSGELFF. CDR3 coding DNA: TGTGCCTGGAGTGTACACACTAGCTCCGGGGAGCTGTTTTTT. V gene TRBV30 combines with J gene TRBJ2-2; maybe TRBD2 (6 bases). The CDR3 is 14 amino acids. V shed 0 bases and J shed 6 bases, with 11 bases lying between them. In germline, CDR1 is GTSNPN, CDR2 SVGIG (reference sequence).

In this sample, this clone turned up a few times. CDR3 nucleotide sequence: TGTGCCTGGAGTGTGGTTGAAAAACTGTTTTTT. Translation gives CAWSVVEKLFF. The chain joins TRBV30 to TRBJ1-4, with D unresolved. CDR1 is GTSNPN and CDR2 is SVGIG in the germline V gene (reference sequence). Trimming left V 0 bases short and J 7 bases short, with 3 bases between. The CDR3 has 11 amino acids.

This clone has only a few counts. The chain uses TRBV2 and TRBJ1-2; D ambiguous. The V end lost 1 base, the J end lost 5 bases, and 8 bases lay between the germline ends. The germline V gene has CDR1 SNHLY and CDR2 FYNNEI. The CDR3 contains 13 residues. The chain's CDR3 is CASSEGTVYGYTF. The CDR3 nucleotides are TGTGCCAGCAGTGAAGGGACTGTGTATGGCTACACCTTC. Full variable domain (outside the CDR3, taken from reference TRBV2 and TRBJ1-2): EPEVTQTPSHQVTQMGQEVILRCVPISNHLYFYWYRQILGQKVEFLVSFYNNEISEKSEIFDDQFSVERPDGSNFTLKIRSTKLEDSAMYFCASSEGTVYGYTFGSGTRLTVV.

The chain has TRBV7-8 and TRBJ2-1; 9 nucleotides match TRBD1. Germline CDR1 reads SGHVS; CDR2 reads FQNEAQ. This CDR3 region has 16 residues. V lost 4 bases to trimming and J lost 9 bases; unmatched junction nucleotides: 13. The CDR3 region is CASSSVPGQGMREQFF. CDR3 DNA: TGTGCCAGCAGCTCGGTCCCGGGACAGGGAATGCGTGAGCAGTTCTTC.

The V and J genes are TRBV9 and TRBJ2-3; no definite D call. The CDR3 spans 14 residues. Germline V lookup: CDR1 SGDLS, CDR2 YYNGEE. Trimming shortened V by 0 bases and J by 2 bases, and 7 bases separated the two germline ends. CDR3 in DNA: TGTGCCAGCAGCGTAGAAATGTACACAGATACGCAGTATTTT. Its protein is CASSVEMYTDTQYF.

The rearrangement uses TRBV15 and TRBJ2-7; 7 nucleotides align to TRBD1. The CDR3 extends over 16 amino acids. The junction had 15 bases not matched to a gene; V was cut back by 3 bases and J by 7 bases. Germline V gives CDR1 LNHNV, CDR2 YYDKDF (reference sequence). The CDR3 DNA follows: TGTGCCACCAGCAGGGAACGTCCGGGACAGAGGACTGAGCAGTACTTC. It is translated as CATSRERPGQRTEQYF.

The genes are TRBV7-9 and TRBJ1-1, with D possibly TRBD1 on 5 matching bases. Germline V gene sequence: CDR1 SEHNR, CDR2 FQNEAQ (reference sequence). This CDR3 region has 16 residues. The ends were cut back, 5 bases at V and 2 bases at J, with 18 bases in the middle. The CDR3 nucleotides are TGTGCCAGCAGCCCCCAGGGCGGGCAGGCCAACACTGAAGCTTTCTTT. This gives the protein CASSPQGGQANTEAFF.

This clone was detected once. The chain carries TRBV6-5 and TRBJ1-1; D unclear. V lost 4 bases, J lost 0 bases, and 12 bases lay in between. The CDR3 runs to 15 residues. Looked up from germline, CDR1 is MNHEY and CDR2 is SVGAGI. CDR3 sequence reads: CASSSPGLMNTEAFF. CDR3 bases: TGTGCCAGCAGTTCTCCCGGGCTCATGAACACTGAAGCTTTCTTT.

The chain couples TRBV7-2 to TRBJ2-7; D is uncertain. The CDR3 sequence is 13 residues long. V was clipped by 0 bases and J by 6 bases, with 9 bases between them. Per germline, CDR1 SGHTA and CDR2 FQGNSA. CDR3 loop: CASSLAGPGEQYF. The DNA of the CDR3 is TGTGCCAGCAGCTTAGCCGGTCCAGGCGAGCAGTACTTC.

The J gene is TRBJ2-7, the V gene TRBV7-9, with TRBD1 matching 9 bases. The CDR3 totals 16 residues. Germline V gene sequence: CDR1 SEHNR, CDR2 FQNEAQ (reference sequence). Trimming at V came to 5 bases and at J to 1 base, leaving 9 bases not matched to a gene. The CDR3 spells CASSPGTGSPSYEQYF. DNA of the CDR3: TGTGCCAGCAGCCCCGGGACAGGGTCGCCGTCCTACGAGCAGTACTTC.

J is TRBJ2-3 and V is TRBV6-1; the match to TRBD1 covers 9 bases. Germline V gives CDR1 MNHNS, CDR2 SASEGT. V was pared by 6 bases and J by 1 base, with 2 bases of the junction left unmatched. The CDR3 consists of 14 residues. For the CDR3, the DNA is TGTGCCAGCAGGGACAGGGGCCGCACAGATACGCAGTATTTT. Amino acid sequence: CASRDRGRTDTQYF.

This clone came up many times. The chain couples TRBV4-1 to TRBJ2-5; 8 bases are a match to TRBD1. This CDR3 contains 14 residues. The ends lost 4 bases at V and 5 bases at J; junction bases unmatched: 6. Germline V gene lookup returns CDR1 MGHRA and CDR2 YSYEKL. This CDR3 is CASSLSTGEETQYF. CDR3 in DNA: TGCGCCAGCAGCCTATCGACAGGGGAGGAGACCCAGTACTTC.

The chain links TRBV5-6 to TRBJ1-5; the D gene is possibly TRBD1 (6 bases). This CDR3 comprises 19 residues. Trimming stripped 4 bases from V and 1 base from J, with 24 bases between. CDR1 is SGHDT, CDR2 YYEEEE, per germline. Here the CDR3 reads CASSPRDVPGQKSNQPQHF. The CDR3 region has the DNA TGTGCCAGCAGCCCGAGGGATGTGCCGGGACAAAAAAGCAATCAGCCCCAGCATTTT.

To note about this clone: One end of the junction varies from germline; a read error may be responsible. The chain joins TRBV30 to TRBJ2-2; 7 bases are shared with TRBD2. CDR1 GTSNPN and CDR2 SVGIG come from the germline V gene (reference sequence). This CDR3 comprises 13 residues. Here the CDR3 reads CAGREGNTGELFF. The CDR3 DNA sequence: TGTGCCGGGAGGGAAGGGAACACCGGGGAGCTGTTTTTT.

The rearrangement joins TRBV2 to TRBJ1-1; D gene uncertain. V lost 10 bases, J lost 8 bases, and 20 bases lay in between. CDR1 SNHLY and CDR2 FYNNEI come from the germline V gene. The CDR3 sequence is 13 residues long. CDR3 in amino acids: CATLTKPDQEAFF. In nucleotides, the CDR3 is TGTGCCACCCTGACTAAGCCCGACCAGGAAGCTTTCTTT.

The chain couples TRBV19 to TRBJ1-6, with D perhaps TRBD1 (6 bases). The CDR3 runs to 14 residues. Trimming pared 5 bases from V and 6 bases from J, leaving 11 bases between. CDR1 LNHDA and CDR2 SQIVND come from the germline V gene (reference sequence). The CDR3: CASSPGQTNSPLHF. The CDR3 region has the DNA TGTGCCAGTAGTCCAGGACAGACTAATTCACCCCTCCACTTT. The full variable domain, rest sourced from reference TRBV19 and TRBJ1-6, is DGGITQSPKYLFRKEGQNVTLSCEQNLNHDAMYWYRQDPGQGLRLIYYSQIVNDFQKGDIAEGYSVSREKKESFPLTVTSAQKNPTAFYLCASSPGQTNSPLHFGNGTRLTVT.

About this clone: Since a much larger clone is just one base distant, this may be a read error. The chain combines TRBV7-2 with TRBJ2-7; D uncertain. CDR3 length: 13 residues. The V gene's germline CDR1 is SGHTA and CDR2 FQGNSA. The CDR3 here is CVSSLFRVSEQYF. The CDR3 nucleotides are TGTGTCAGCAGCTTATTCCGGGTAAGCGAGCAGTACTTC.

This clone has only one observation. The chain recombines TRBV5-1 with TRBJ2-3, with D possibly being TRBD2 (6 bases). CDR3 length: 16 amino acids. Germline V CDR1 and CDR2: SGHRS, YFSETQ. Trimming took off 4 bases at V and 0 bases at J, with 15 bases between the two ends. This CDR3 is CASSLGGTFSTDTQYF. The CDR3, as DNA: TGCGCCAGCAGCCTGGGCGGGACCTTTAGCACAGATACGCAGTATTTT.